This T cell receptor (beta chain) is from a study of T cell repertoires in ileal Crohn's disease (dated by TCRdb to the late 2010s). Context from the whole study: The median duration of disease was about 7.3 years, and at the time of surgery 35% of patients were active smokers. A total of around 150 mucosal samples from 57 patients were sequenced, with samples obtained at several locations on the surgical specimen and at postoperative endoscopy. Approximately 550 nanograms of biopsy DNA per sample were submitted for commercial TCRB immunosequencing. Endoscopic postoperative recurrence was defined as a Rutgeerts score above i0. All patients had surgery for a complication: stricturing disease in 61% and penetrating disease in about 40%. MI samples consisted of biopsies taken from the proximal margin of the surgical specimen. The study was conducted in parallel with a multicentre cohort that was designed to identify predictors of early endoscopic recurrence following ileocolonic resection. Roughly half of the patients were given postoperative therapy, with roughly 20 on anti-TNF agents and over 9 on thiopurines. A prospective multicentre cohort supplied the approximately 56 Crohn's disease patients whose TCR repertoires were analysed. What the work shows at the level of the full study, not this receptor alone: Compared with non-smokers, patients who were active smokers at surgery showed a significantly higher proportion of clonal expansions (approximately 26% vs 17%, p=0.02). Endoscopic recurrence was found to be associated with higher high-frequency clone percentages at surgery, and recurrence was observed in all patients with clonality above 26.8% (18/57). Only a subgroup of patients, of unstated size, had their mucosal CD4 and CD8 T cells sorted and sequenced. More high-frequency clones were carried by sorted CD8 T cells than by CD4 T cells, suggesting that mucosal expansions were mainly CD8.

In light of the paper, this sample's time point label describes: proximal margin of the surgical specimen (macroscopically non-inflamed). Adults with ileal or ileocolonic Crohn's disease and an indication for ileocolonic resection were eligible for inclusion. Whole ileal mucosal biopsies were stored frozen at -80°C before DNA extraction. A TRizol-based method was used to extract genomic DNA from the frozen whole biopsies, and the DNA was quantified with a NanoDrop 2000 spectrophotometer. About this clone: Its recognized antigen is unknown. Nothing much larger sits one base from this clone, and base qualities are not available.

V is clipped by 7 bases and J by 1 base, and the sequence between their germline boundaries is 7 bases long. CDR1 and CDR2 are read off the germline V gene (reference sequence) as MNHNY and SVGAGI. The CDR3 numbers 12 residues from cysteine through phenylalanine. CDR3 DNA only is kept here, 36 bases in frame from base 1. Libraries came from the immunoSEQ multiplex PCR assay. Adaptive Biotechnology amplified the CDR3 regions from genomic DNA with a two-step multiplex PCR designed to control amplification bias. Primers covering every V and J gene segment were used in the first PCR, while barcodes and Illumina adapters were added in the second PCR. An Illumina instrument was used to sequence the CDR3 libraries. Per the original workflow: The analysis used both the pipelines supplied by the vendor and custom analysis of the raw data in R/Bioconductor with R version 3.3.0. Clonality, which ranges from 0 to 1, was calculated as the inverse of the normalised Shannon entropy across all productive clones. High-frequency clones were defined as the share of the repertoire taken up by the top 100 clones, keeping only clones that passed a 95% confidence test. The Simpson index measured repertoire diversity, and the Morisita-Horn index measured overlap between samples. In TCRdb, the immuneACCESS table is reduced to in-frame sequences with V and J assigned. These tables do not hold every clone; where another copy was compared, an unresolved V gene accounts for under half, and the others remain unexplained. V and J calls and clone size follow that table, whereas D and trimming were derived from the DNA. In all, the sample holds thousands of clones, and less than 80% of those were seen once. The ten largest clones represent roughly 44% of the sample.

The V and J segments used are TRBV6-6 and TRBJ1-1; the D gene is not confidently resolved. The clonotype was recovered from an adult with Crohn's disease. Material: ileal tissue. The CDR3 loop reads CASTERNTEAFF. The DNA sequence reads TGTGCCAGCACTGAGCGGAACACTGAAGCTTTCTTT.